This record looks at one T cell receptor beta chain sequence and its context. Its specificity is unknown. The data stem from a study of monozygotic twins with inflammatory bowel disease. General observations from the study: There was no way to distinguish the different T cell subtypes.

No DNA is given; TCRdb re-called the 5' RACE reads and lists each CDR3 protein once. The sample shows roughly 320,000 distinct CDR3 sequences, and less than 6.5% sits with its ten largest clones. Germline V lookup: CDR1 MDHEN, CDR2 SYDVKM. CDR3 length: 13 amino acids. The sequenced sample was blood. J is TRBJ1-2 and V is TRBV28; TCRdb designates TRBD1, a call that cannot be tested without DNA. The clonotype comes from a human donor with ulcerative colitis or Crohn's disease, or a healthy co-twin of an affected twin (not recorded which). CDR3 region: CASKRSGGGGYTF.